These T cell receptor beta chains were read from a single sample in a study of blood T cell repertoires in COVID-19. Produced via immunoSEQ multiplex PCR; TCRdb's table is partial and in-frame only. Of 35,000 to 45,000 clones in the sample, 60% to 80% were seen once. The sample taken for sequencing was peripheral blood. The receptors here all came from a woman aged 80 or over with acute or convalescent COVID-19. Each CDR3 is given with its conserved first and last residue.

V gene	J gene	CDR3 protein
TRBV6-5	TRBJ1-1	CASRGQGAGTEAFF
TRBV7-9	TRBJ2-1	CASSPSGLAGYNEQFF
TRBV3-1/TRBV3-2	TRBJ1-1	CASSPGYRYTEAFF
TRBV29-1	TRBJ1-1	CSGIQGLNTEAFF
TRBV4-3	TRBJ1-4	CASSQEGRGGEKLFF
TRBV19	TRBJ2-5	CASSAVGQGQETQYF
TRBV18	TRBJ2-2	CASSPRSGAGGELFF
TRBV10-3	TRBJ1-3	CAISDWAGAETIYF
TRBV12-2	TRBJ1-4	CASRPPPPGVTNEKLFF
TRBV25-1	TRBJ1-5	CASSGGTGRNQPQHF
TRBV13	TRBJ2-1	CASSLGSAGANEQFF
TRBV4-1	TRBJ2-7	CASSQGKGLAGGYSYEQYF
TRBV5-1	TRBJ2-1	CASSITSGSPYNEQFF
TRBV9	TRBJ2-1	CASSVEEQRGVNEQFF
TRBV19	TRBJ1-2	CASSMGQHYGYTF
TRBV28	TRBJ2-2	CASTAGDRDTGELFF
TRBV3-1/TRBV3-2	TRBJ2-7	CASSWGLAGGTLGPSYEQYF
TRBV7-8	TRBJ2-1	CASSTTSTYYNEQFF
TRBV18	TRBJ2-7	CASSPTSDGEQYF
TRBV3-1/TRBV3-2	TRBJ1-5	CASSQDLSQPQHF
TRBV24-1	TRBJ2-1	CATSKTEGFGEQFF
TRBV5-6	TRBJ1-1	CASSYVNTEAFF
TRBV5-1	TRBJ2-2	CASSRMGQTNTGELFF
TRBV2	TRBJ2-7	CASKTGPGYEQYF
TRBV15	TRBJ2-1	CATSRESGGHNEQFF
TRBV29-1	TRBJ2-3	CSAMAGVSTDTQYF
TRBV6-5	TRBJ1-1	CASSTQGTGPAFF
TRBV3-1/TRBV3-2	TRBJ2-5	CASSQGGLAGNQETQYF
TRBV7-8	TRBJ2-2	CASSFTGLGGELFF
TRBV4-1	TRBJ2-1	CASSQEWTEQFF
TRBV5-4	TRBJ2-1	CASSLSLADNEQFF
TRBV19	TRBJ2-7	CASSMVGDYEQYF
TRBV10-3	TRBJ1-2	CATGPRVSNYGYTF
TRBV30	TRBJ1-1	CAWKELGNTEAFF
TRBV5-1	TRBJ2-1	CASRTDGSSYNEQFF
TRBV29-1	TRBJ1-2	CSVHSGQGSSLSTGYTF
TRBV5-1	TRBJ2-1	CASSFTSGLVNEQFF
TRBV3-1/TRBV3-2	TRBJ1-6	CASSPRAGDYNSPLHF
TRBV3-1/TRBV3-2	TRBJ1-2	CASSQGREKGYTF
TRBV5-1	TRBJ2-7	CASSFAAGVGEQYF
TRBV6-4	TRBJ2-2	CASSVEYNTGELFF
TRBV3-1/TRBV3-2	TRBJ1-6	CASSYWTENNSPLHF
TRBV7-8	TRBJ2-7	CASSFQAGAYEQYF
TRBV5-6	TRBJ1-1	CASSFNRASNTEAFF
TRBV10-1	TRBJ2-5	CASSESVRRGTQYF
TRBV5-6	TRBJ2-4	CASSRPPGIQYF
TRBV30	TRBJ1-5	CAWRGPPYSNQPQHF
TRBV4-1	TRBJ2-1	CASSQVPSSSYNEQFF
TRBV21-1	TRBJ1-6	CASSPGSPLHF
TRBV29-1	TRBJ1-2	CSVPGQGENGYTF
TRBV7-9	TRBJ2-2	CASSLMTGVTGELFF
TRBV5-4	TRBJ2-5	CASSPPRQGGQETQYF
TRBV30	TRBJ1-4	CAWSDGRGEKLFF
TRBV19	TRBJ2-1	CASISPLDNEQFF